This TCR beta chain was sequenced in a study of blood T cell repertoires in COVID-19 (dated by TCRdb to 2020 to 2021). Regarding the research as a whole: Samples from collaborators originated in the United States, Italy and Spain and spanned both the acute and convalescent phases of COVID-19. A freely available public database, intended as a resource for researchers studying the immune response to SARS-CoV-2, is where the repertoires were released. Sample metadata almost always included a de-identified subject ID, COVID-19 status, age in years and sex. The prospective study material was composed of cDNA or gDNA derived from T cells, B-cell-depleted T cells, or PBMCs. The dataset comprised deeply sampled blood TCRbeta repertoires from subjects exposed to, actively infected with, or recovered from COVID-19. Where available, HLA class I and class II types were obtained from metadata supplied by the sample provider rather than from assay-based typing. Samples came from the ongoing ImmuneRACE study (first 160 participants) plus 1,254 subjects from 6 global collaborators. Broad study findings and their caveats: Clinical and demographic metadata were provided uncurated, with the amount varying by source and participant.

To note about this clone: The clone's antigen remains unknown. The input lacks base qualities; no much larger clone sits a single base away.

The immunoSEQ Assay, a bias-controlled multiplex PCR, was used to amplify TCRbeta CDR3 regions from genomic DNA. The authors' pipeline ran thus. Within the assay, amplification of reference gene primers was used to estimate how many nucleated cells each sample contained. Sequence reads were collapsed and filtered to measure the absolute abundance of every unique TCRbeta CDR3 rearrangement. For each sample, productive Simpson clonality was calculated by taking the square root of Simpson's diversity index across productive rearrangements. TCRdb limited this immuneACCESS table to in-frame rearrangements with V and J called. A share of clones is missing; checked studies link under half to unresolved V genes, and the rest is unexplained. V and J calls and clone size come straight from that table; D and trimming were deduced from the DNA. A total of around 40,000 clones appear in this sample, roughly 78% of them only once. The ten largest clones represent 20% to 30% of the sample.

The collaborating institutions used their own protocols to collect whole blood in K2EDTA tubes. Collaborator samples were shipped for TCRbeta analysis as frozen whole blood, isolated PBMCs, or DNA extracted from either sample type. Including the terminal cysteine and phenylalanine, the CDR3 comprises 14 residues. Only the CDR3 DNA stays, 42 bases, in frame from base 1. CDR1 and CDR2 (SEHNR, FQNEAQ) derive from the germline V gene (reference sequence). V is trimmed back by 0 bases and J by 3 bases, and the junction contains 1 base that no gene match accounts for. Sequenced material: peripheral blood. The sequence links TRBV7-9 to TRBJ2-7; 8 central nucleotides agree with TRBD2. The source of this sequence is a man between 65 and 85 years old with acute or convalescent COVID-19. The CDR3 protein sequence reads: CASSLAGLVYEQYF. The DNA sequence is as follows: TGTGCCAGCAGCTTAGCGGGACTAGTCTACGAGCAGTACTTC.